This paragraph covers one TCR beta chain sequence. This clonotype was observed many times. What antigen it recognizes has not been identified. No much larger clonotype is one base removed from it; base qualities were not supplied. V is clipped by 7 bases and J by 8 bases, and the sequence between their germline boundaries is 17 bases long. The CDR3 covers 14 residues, taking in both the cysteine and the phenylalanine. The entry retains the CDR3 DNA only, 42 bases that are in frame from base 1. The germline V gene provides CDR1 WSHSY and CDR2 SAAADI. The sample's treatment or condition label is to be understood as: live attenuated yellow fever vaccine strain. PBMCs were isolated from peripheral blood using a standard Ficoll-Paque protocol. Dynabeads CD4 and CD8 positive selection kits were used to isolate the CD4 and CD8 T-cell fractions. TriZol was used to extract RNA from bulk PBMCs, from CD4 and CD8 fractions, and from dextramer-positive and dextramer-negative fractions.

TCR cDNA was synthesized by 5'RACE template switching, through which a universal primer site and unique molecular identifiers were introduced. cDNA synthesis was primed from both the TCR alpha and TCR beta constant segments. Library amplification used two PCR steps, and the second PCR step added sample barcodes and sequencing adapters. Sequencing of libraries was performed on Illumina HiSeq 2500 (2x100 bp) or NovaSeq (2x150 bp). Per the source publication's procedure: MIGEC handled demultiplexing of reads and collapsing into UMI consensus sequences, while MiXCR performed V(D)J alignment. Vaccine-responding clonotypes were defined with edgeR using replicate PBMC samples, requiring FDR below 0.01 and a log2 fold change above 5 up to day 15. Bulk clonotypes were assigned CD4 or CD8 identity according to which sequenced CD4 or CD8 repertoire held them at higher abundance. TCRdb redid the processing of the public reads, applying fastp at Q25 and MiXCR, and retained in-frame beta chains. Identical CDR3 proteins give one entry, which carries the most common genes and DNA. The V and J calls were not made by the authors but by TCRdb's processing. Here the sample has roughly 63,000 distinct CDR3 sequences; about 7% occur a single time. 36% of the sample rests with the top ten.

The data were taken from a study of T cells after yellow fever vaccination (dated by TCRdb to the late 2010s). About the investigation overall: Libraries from fractions with low cell numbers were prepared with the SMART-Seq v4 Ultra Low Input RNA kit. To track T-cell clones before and after primary and booster YFV17D yellow fever vaccination, bulk TCR alpha and beta repertoires were sequenced longitudinally. Two healthy male donors, one aged 18 to 30 and one aged 30 to 40 years, made up the cohort. Blood was collected at multiple timepoints before and after primary and secondary immunization, and bulk PBMC replicates and cell subsets were isolated.

Here is what the overall study found, with its caveats: Computational filtering was required because FACS-sorted repertoires could contain abundant contaminating clonotypes from the bulk population. A small share of clonotypes occurred in both CD4 and CD8 compartments, likely arising from convergent recombination. After the booster, most of the clones that had expanded following primary vaccination were detected again (roughly 96% of CD4 and 88% of CD8), which suggests that memory was broadly maintained. Because the study included only two donors, the extent to which the findings can be generalized is limited. The secondary T-cell response was weaker than the primary response but faster, peaking on day 5 instead of day 15.

Source: CD8+ T cells sorted from PBMCs, taken 15 days after the yellow fever booster vaccination. Recombination joined TRBV10-2 with TRBJ2-2; the D call is tentative, TRBD1 or TRBD2, as each matches 5 bases. This sequence originates from a man between 25 and 39 years old who received the YFV17D yellow fever vaccine. The DNA reads as follows: TGCGCCAGCACAGGACACGAGGGTTTGGGGGAGCTGTTTTTT. Its protein product is CASTGHEGLGELFF.